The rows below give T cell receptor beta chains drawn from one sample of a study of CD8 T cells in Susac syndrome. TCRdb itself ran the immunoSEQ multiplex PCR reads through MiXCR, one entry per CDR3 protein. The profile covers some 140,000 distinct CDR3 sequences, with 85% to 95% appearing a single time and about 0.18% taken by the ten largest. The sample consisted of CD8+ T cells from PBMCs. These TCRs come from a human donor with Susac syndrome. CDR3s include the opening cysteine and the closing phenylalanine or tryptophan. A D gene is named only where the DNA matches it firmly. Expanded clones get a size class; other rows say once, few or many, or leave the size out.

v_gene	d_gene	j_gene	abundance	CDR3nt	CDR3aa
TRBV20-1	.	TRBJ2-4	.	TGCAGTGCCGACGGGTTGTTGAGCAAAAACATTCAGTACTTC	CSADGLLSKNIQYF
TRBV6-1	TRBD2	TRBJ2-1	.	TGTGCCAGCAGTGAACTAGCGGGGGGCAATGAGCAGTTCTTC	CASSELAGGNEQFF
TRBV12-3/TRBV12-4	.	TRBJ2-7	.	TGTGCCAGCACAGGGACCAGCTCCTACGAGCAGTACTTC	CASTGTSSYEQYF
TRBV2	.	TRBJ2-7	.	TGTGCCAGCAGTGTAGTAGGTGGCTACGAGCAGTACTTC	CASSVVGGYEQYF
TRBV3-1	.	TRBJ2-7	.	TGTGCCAGCAGCCAAGTTATAGGGGTGGGGGAGCAGTACTTC	CASSQVIGVGEQYF
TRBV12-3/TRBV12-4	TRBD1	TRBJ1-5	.	TGTGCCAGCAGTTTTCGAGGGGGCGATCAGCCCCAGCATTTT	CASSFRGGDQPQHF
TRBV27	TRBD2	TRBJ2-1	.	TGTGCCAGCAGTCGCGGGAGGAGGGGGTCCGCGAATGAGCAGTTCTTC	CASSRGRRGSANEQFF
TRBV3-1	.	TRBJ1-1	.	TGTGCCAGCAGCCAAGTACACGAGGGCACTGAAGCTTTCTTT	CASSQVHEGTEAFF
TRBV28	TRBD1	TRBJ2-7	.	TGTGCCAGCAGTTCCAACAGGGACAGCCCGGCCTACGAGCAGTACTTC	CASSSNRDSPAYEQYF
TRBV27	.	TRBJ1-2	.	TGTGCCAGCAGTTTTGAGGACGGCTATGGCTACACCTTC	CASSFEDGYGYTF
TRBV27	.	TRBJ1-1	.	TGTGCCAGCAGTTGGACACAGAACACTGAAGCTTTCTTT	CASSWTQNTEAFF
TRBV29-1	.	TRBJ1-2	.	TGCAGCGTTGAGATCCCGGACTCCTATGGCTACACCTTC	CSVEIPDSYGYTF
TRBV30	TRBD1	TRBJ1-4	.	TGTGCCTGGAGTGTACGGTGGTCCCGGGGACAGCAGGATGAAAAACTGTTTTTT	CAWSVRWSRGQQDEKLFF
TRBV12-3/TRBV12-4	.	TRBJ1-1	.	TGTGCCAGCAGTTTAGCAGGGTGGGCTGAAGCTTTCTTT	CASSLAGWAEAFF
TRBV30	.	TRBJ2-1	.	TGTGCCTGGAGTGTGTCCGACAATGAGCAGTTCTTC	CAWSVSDNEQFF
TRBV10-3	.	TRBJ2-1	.	TGTGCCATCAGTGAAACCGGGGAGCAGTTCTTC	CAISETGEQFF
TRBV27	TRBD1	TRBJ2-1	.	TGTGCCATCGGGACAGGGGACGCGAGCTCCTACAATGAGCAGTTCTTC	CAIGTGDASSYNEQFF
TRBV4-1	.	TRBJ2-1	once	TGCGCCAGCAGCCAAGAAGAAGCGGAAGGCTACAATGAGCAGTTCTTC	CASSQEEAEGYNEQFF
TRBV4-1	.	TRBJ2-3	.	TGCGCCAGCAGCCGCAACAGGGGCACAGATACGCAGTATTTT	CASSRNRGTDTQYF
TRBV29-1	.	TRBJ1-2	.	TGCAGCGTTGAAGATGGCGGGTTAACTCTCAACTATGGCTACACCTTC	CSVEDGGLTLNYGYTF
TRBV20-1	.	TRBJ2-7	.	TGCAGTGCTAGAGAGTGGGGCTTATACGAGCAGTACTTC	CSAREWGLYEQYF
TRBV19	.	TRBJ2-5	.	TGTGCCAGTAGTATTGGGGGTGGCGAGACCCAGTACTTC	CASSIGGGETQYF
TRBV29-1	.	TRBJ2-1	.	TGCAGCGTTACTGATTACAATGAGCAGTTCTTC	CSVTDYNEQFF
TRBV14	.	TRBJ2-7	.	TGTGCCAGCAGCCAAGGAATAGTTTACGAGCAGTACTTC	CASSQGIVYEQYF